Presented here are 17 T cell receptor beta chains from one specimen sequenced in a study of CD8 T cells in ankylosing spondylitis. Overall study findings and caveats: Ankylosing spondylitis blood appeared to carry a characteristic TCR beta motif of eight or nine highly homologous variants.

TCRdb re-derived calls from the 5' RACE reads in MiXCR, one entry per CDR3 protein. This table has about 700,000 distinct CDR3 sequences, around a fifth appearing once. Their antigens are not known. Specimen: blood, either unsorted or a sorted T cell fraction (not recorded which). The receptors were gathered from a male donor with ankylosing spondylitis.

There are a few counts of this clonotype. The chain uses TRBV4-3 and TRBJ1-3; 8 bases match TRBD1. This CDR3 spans 16 amino acids. With V trimmed by 5 bases and J by 4 bases, 10 bases remained unmatched. Germline V gene lookup returns CDR1 LGHNA and CDR2 YSLEER. Here the CDR3 DNA reads TGCGCCAGCAGCTCCGGAGCAGGGGGCTGGGGAAACACCATATATTTT. Translating it yields CASSSGAGGWGNTIYF.

This clonotype was observed a few times. The chain couples TRBV9 to TRBJ2-1; D is unclear. The CDR3 is 13 amino acids. V was clipped by 3 bases and J by 12 bases, with 16 bases between them. CDR1 is SGDLS and CDR2 is YYNGEE in the germline V gene. The DNA for the CDR3 is TGTGCCAGCAGCGAGACTGAGTGGGGATGGCAGTTCTTC. Translating it yields CASSETEWGWQFF.

This clonotype was seen more than once but under ten times. The rearrangement joins TRBV15 to TRBJ2-1, with D possibly matching TRBD2 (5 bases). CDR1 and CDR2 (germline): LNHNV, YYDKDF (reference sequence). Between the trimmed V and J ends, which lost 5 bases and 12 bases, there was a span of 17 bases. There are 13 residues in the CDR3. The CDR3 DNA reads TGTGCCACCAGCCCTCGACTAACCGCAGGGCAGTTCTTC. It yields the protein CATSPRLTAGQFF.

This sequence joins TRBV29-1 and TRBJ1-1; D unclear. CDR1 and CDR2 (germline): SQVTM, ANQGSEA. The V and J ends lost 7 bases and 1 base respectively, with 13 bases between them. This CDR3 is 13 amino acids long. DNA of the CDR3: TGCAGCGGCGAGGTCTCAGGGAACACTGAAGCTTTCTTT. Protein sequence: CSGEVSGNTEAFF.

This clonotype showed up many times. The rearrangement uses TRBV20-1 and TRBJ2-7; D gene ambiguous. The CDR3 length is 13 residues. CDR1 and CDR2 (germline): DFQATT, SNEGSKA (reference sequence). The V end lost 3 bases, the J end lost 0 bases, and 9 bases lay between the germline ends. The CDR3 nucleotides are TGCAGTGCTAGTAGGACCAACTCCTACGAGCAGTACTTC. Translation: CSASRTNSYEQYF.

This clonotype has more than one count but fewer than ten. V and J are TRBV5-1 and TRBJ2-1; D perhaps matches TRBD1 (6 bases). Germline V CDR1 and CDR2: SGHRS, YFSETQ. The V and J ends lost 0 bases and 9 bases respectively, with 13 bases between them. The CDR3 contains 14 residues. CDR3: CASSLEAGVGEQFF. Written as DNA, the CDR3 is TGCGCCAGCAGCTTGGAGGCAGGGGTTGGTGAGCAGTTCTTC.

About this clonotype itself: Mismatch with germline at one junction end may stem from a read error. The chain couples TRBV7-8 to TRBJ2-1; D is ambiguous. CDR1 is SGHVS, CDR2 FQNEAQ, per germline. The CDR3 is 15 residues long. The CDR3 is CASSSHDSSYDEQFF. The CDR3 DNA sequence: TGTGCCAGCAGCTCCCATGACTCCTCCTACGATGAGCAGTTCTTC.

This clonotype was picked up a small number of times. V gene TRBV4-1 combines with J gene TRBJ1-3; no firm D call. This CDR3 has 12 amino acids. The ends were cut back, 11 bases at V and 4 bases at J, with 12 bases in the middle. The germline gives CDR1 MGHRA, CDR2 YSYEKL. CDR3 coding DNA: TGCGCCGTCCTGATAGAAGGAAACACCATATATTTT. Amino acids: CAVLIEGNTIYF.

This clonotype was counted a few times. The chain uses TRBV27 and TRBJ2-6; D not resolved. Germline loops: CDR1 MNHEY, CDR2 SMNVEV (reference sequence). The CDR3 is 15 amino acids. Trimming shortened V by 4 bases and J by 0 bases, and 7 bases separated the two germline ends. The CDR3 region is CASSSGISGANVLTF. CDR3 nucleotides: TGTGCCAGCAGTTCTGGTATCTCTGGGGCCAACGTCCTGACTTTC.

The V call is TRBV20-1, the J call TRBJ2-4; TRBD1 matches 8 bases. V lost 3 bases to trimming and J lost 7 bases; unmatched junction nucleotides: 5. Germline CDR1 and CDR2: DFQATT and SNEGSKA (reference sequence). CDR3 length equals 13 residues. The CDR3 sequence is CSASPQGANIQYF. The CDR3 bases are TGCAGTGCTAGTCCCCAGGGGGCGAACATTCAGTACTTC.

This clonotype has a count of ten or more. This sequence joins TRBV29-1 and TRBJ2-3; TRBD2 aligns across 12 bases. The CDR3 sequence is 15 residues long. J lost 2 bases, V lost 3 bases, and 3 bases had no gene match. CDR1 SQVTM and CDR2 ANQGSEA come from the germline V gene. CDR3 loop: CSVDLAGGFTDTQYF. The CDR3 bases are TGCAGCGTTGACCTAGCGGGGGGGTTCACAGATACGCAGTATTTT.

This chain joins TRBV12-3 or TRBV12-4 and TRBJ2-1; weak D call: TRBD1 (6 bases). V was cut by 3 bases and J by 7 bases, with 13 bases left in between. The CDR3 is 14 amino acids. CDR3 protein: CASSFWAGENEQFF. As DNA, the CDR3 is TGTGCCAGCAGTTTCTGGGCAGGGGAGAATGAGCAGTTCTTC.

The chain carries TRBV12-3 or TRBV12-4 and TRBJ2-5; 11 nucleotides match TRBD1. This CDR3 contains 15 residues. J was trimmed by 5 bases and V by 5 bases; bases with no gene match: 7. The CDR3 coding sequence is TGTGCCAGCAGTCGTAGGACAGGGGGCTCGGAGACCCAGTACTTC. Protein sequence: CASSRRTGGSETQYF.

The V gene is TRBV5-1, the J gene TRBJ2-1; TRBD1 aligns across 9 bases. The CDR3 sequence is 15 residues long. From germline, CDR1 is SGHRS and CDR2 YFSETQ. Unmatched junction bases numbered 2, after V lost 1 base and J lost 3 bases. Here the CDR3 reads CASSLRTGDYNEQFF. The CDR3 nucleotides are TGCGCCAGCAGCTTGAGGACAGGGGACTACAATGAGCAGTTCTTC. Using reference TRBV5-1 and TRBJ2-1 for the parts outside the CDR3, the full variable domain is KAGVTQTPRYLIKTRGQQVTLSCSPISGHRSVSWYQQTPGQGLQFLFEYFSETQRNKGNFPGRFSGRQFSNSRSEMNVSTLELGDSALYLCASSLRTGDYNEQFFGPGTRLTVL.

This clonotype appeared a few times. The V gene is TRBV7-9, the J gene TRBJ2-7; tentatively, D is TRBD1 (6 bases). Germline CDR1 SEHNR, CDR2 FQNEAQ (reference sequence). V lost 6 bases to trimming and J lost 2 bases, with 11 bases between them. This CDR3 contains 13 residues. The CDR3 loop is CASRPGHTYEQYF. The CDR3, as DNA: TGTGCCAGCAGGCCGGGACACACCTACGAGCAGTACTTC.

The chain joins TRBV5-1 to TRBJ2-7; no firm D call. Germline CDR1 SGHRS, CDR2 YFSETQ. V dropped 4 bases and J dropped 2 bases, with 16 bases sitting between them. This CDR3 is built from 15 residues. The CDR3 sequence: CASSAQPQMTYEQYF. The DNA of the CDR3 is TGCGCCAGCAGCGCCCAACCCCAAATGACCTACGAGCAGTACTTC.

This clonotype was picked up a small number of times. The chain is built from TRBV11-2 and TRBJ2-5; 10 positions agree with TRBD1. The CDR3 contains 15 residues. The germline gives CDR1 SGHAT, CDR2 FQNNGV. The ends lost 2 bases at V and 5 bases at J; junction bases unmatched: 5. In DNA, the CDR3 is TGTGCCAGCAGCTTAAGGGGACAGGGGACCGAGACCCAGTACTTC. It translates to CASSLRGQGTETQYF. Supplemented by reference TRBV11-2 and TRBJ2-5, the full variable domain reads EAGVAQSPRYKIIEKRQSVAFWCNPISGHATLYWYQQILGQGPKLLIQFQNNGVVDDSQLPKDRFSAERLKGVDSTLKIQPAKLEDSAVYLCASSLRGQGTETQYFGPGTRLLVL.